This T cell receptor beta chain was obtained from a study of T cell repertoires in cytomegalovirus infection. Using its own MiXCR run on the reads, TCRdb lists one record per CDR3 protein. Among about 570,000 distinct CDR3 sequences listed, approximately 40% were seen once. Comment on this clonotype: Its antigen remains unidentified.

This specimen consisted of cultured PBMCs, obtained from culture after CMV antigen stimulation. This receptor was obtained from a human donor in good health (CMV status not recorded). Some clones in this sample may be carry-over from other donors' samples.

The CDR3 DNA is TGTGCCAGCAGTCAGACTAGCGAGTACGAGCAGTACTTC. Translated, it gives CASSQTSEYEQYF. V and J are TRBV6-1 and TRBJ2-7; 8 nucleotides line up with TRBD2. Germline values: CDR1 MNHNS, CDR2 SASEGT. This CDR3 spans 13 amino acids. Trimming removed 5 bases from V and 4 bases from J; junction bases left unmatched: 4.